The source of this TCR beta chain is a study of CD8 T cells in ankylosing spondylitis. This clonotype was counted many times. For TCR beta, libraries came from quantitative 5'-RACE with molecular barcodes. Using its own MiXCR run on the 5' RACE reads, TCRdb lists one record per CDR3 protein. Of some 270,000 distinct CDR3 sequences listed, 18% are singletons. The V gene end was trimmed by 2 bases and the J gene end by 7 bases; junction bases not matched to a gene: 1. Germline CDR1 SQVTM, CDR2 ANQGSEA. This CDR3 spans 12 amino acids. The chain is built from TRBV29-1 and TRBJ2-7, with 11 bases aligning to TRBD2. The sequencing input was blood, either unsorted or a sorted T cell fraction (not recorded which). The sequence was collected from a male donor with ankylosing spondylitis or in good health (not recorded which). The CDR3 here is CSVELAGGEQYF. CDR3 nucleotides: TGCAGCGTTGAACTAGCGGGAGGAGAGCAGTACTTC.